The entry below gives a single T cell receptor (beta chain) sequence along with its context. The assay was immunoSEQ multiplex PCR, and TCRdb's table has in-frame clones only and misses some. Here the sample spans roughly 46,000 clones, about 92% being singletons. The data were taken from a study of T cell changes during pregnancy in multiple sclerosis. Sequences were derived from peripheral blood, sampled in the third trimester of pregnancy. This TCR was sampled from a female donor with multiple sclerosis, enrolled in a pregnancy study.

The CDR3 bases are TGTGCCAGCAGCGTAGAGGGGCGCCAATACAATGAGCAGTTCTTC. Amino acid sequence: CASSVEGRQYNEQFF. The rearrangement uses TRBV9 and TRBJ2-1, with D possibly TRBD1 on 5 matching bases. Germline V gene data show CDR1 as SGDLS and CDR2 as YYNGEE. The CDR3 is made up of 15 amino acids. V was cut by 0 bases and J by 4 bases, with 11 bases left in between.